This is a list of T cell receptor beta chains from one sample in a study of blood T cell repertoires in COVID-19. Measured with immunoSEQ multiplex PCR; TCRdb has only the in-frame clones, and not every one. In the table there are about 250,000 clones, approximately 83% of which are singletons. The sample comprised PBMCs or T cells enriched from blood (not recorded which). The receptors come from a man aged 45-65 years who had recovered from COVID-19. The conserved cysteine and the conserved F or W are not part of the CDR3 here. D genes are given only for firm matches.

v_call: TRBV28; d_call: TRBD1; j_call: TRBJ1-2; cdr3_aa: ASRPPGQGYGKDYGYT
v_call: TRBV11-3; d_call: .; j_call: TRBJ1-5; cdr3_aa: ASSLTVRSNQPQH
v_call: TRBV7-3; d_call: .; j_call: TRBJ1-1; cdr3_aa: ASSTQDGGSTEAF
v_call: TRBV15; d_call: .; j_call: TRBJ2-7; cdr3_aa: ATSREGRRALTGEQY
v_call: TRBV10-3; d_call: .; j_call: TRBJ2-6; cdr3_aa: AISERGRANVLT
v_call: TRBV4-3; d_call: TRBD1; j_call: TRBJ1-1; cdr3_aa: ASSQQGAGFTEAF
v_call: TRBV19; d_call: TRBD1; j_call: TRBJ2-1; cdr3_aa: ASSMRWKGQGWRERRNEQF
v_call: TRBV6-5; d_call: TRBD1; j_call: TRBJ1-1; cdr3_aa: ASSYRDRGPVAEAF
v_call: TRBV18; d_call: TRBD1; j_call: TRBJ1-6; cdr3_aa: ASSRQGEKGSPLH
v_call: TRBV15; d_call: .; j_call: TRBJ2-1; cdr3_aa: ATSRVPGQRPF
v_call: TRBV9; d_call: TRBD1; j_call: TRBJ2-3; cdr3_aa: ASSKLQGALTDTQY
v_call: TRBV3-1/TRBV3-2; d_call: TRBD1; j_call: TRBJ1-5; cdr3_aa: ASSQAGTGGGSNQPQH
v_call: TRBV5-6; d_call: .; j_call: TRBJ1-4; cdr3_aa: ASSFPGHNEKLF
v_call: TRBV28; d_call: TRBD2; j_call: TRBJ2-2; cdr3_aa: ASSSPGSGRSGELF
v_call: TRBV4-3; d_call: .; j_call: TRBJ2-7; cdr3_aa: ASSQGLSRTQEQY
v_call: TRBV7-3; d_call: TRBD1; j_call: TRBJ2-2; cdr3_aa: ASSSTGAGELF
v_call: TRBV5-1; d_call: TRBD1; j_call: TRBJ1-4; cdr3_aa: ASRPYRGHEKLF
v_call: TRBV20-1; d_call: .; j_call: TRBJ1-2; cdr3_aa: SALSLRGYT
v_call: TRBV18; d_call: .; j_call: TRBJ2-7; cdr3_aa: ASSPGLTYEQY
v_call: TRBV5-1; d_call: .; j_call: TRBJ2-3; cdr3_aa: ASSLGGGTPDTQY
v_call: TRBV9; d_call: .; j_call: TRBJ1-3; cdr3_aa: ASSVGFQGGGNTIY
v_call: TRBV5-4; d_call: TRBD2; j_call: TRBJ2-1; cdr3_aa: ASSSSGGTYNEQF